This note documents a single T cell receptor (beta chain) sequence. Its matching antigen is unknown. The draw of peripheral blood yielded around 10 milliliters from each donor. This sample was taken from a study of blood T cells in healthy people across ages. Germline loops: CDR1 MNHEY, CDR2 SVGAGI. This CDR3 is built from 14 residues. Unmatched junction bases numbered 7, after V lost 6 bases and J lost 6 bases. The use of a sample-barcoded 5' primer and a J-beta primer mix characterized a second PCR of roughly 6 to 11 cycles. Sequencing of every sample gave 2.5 million or more CDR3-containing paired-end reads. TCRdb passed the 5' RACE reads through MiXCR, listing each CDR3 protein once. This table has 790,000 or so distinct CDR3 sequences, roughly three fifths appearing once. Study conclusions and caveats: For the donors, CMV status was unknown and possibly confounded expanded clonotype changes.

This TCR derives from a man between 35 and 55 years old in good health. This chain links TRBV6-5 with TRBJ2-3; TRBD1 matches at 9 bases. The sequenced sample consisted of blood. The CDR3 reads CASRTRDRADTQYF. The DNA for the CDR3 is TGTGCCAGCAGGACCCGGGACAGGGCGGATACGCAGTATTTT.